This T cell receptor (beta chain) was captured by sequencing in a study of blood T cell repertoires in COVID-19. This clone appeared a single time. V lost 4 bases and J 2 bases, leaving 8 bases between the germline ends. CDR3 size: 13 residues. The germline CDR1 and CDR2 sequences are KGHSH and LQKENI. In the source study's methods: Using reference gene primer amplification, nucleated cell counts were estimated. Assay used: immunoSEQ multiplex PCR; TCRdb lists only in-frame clones, some missing. The D gene and trimming were derived from the DNA, and the V and J assignments and clone size from that table. The data contain fewer than 200,000 clones, almost 85% of them singletons.

The receptor's source is a man in his forties who had recovered from COVID-19. The material sequenced was peripheral blood. This rearrangement joins TRBV18 to TRBJ1-2; D possibly corresponds to TRBD1 (6 bases). CDR3 loop: CASSRQDNYGYTF. The CDR3, as DNA: TGTGCCAGCTCACGACAGGACAACTATGGCTACACCTTC.